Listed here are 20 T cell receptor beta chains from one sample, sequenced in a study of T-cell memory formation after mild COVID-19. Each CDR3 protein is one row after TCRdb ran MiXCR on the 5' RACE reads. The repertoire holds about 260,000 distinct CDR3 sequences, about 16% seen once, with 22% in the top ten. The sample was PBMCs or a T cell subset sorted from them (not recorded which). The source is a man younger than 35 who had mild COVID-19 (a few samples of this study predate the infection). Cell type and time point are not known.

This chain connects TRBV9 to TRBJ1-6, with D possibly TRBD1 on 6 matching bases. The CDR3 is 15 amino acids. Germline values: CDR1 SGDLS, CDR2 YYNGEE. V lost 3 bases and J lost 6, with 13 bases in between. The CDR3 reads CASSGTGLGNSPLHF. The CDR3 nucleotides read TGTGCCAGCAGCGGAACAGGGTTGGGTAATTCACCCCTCCACTTT.

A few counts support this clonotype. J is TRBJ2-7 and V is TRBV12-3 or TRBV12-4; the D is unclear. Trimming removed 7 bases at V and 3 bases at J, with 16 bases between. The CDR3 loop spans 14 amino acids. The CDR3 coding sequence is TGTGCCAGCACCCCGGGCCCGGCGCACTACGAGCAGTACTTC. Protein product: CASTPGPAHYEQYF.

CDR3 region: CASSLGLAVEQYF. The CDR3 DNA follows: TGCGCCAGCAGCTTGGGACTAGCCGTCGAGCAGTACTTC. The V call is TRBV5-1, the J call TRBJ2-7, with 7 bases that match TRBD2. Trimming removed 0 bases from V and 6 bases from J; junction bases left unmatched: 3. Germline loops: CDR1 SGHRS, CDR2 YFSETQ. This CDR3 spans 13 amino acids.

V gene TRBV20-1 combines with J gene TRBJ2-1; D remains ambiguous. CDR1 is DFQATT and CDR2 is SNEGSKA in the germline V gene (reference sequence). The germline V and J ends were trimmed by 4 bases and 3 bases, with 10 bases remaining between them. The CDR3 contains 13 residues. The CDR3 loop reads CSATHDFYNEQFF. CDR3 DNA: TGCAGTGCTACGCACGACTTCTACAATGAGCAGTTCTTC.

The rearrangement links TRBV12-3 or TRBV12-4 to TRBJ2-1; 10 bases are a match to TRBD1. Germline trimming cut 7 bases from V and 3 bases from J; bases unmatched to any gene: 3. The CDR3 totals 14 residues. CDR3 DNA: TGTGCCAGCAAAAGGGACAGGGGCTACAATGAGCAGTTCTTC. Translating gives CASKRDRGYNEQFF.

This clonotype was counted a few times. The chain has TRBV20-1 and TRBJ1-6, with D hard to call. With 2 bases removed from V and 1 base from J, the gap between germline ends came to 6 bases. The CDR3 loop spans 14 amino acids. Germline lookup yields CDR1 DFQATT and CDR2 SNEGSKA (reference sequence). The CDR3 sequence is CSARRVSYNSPLHF. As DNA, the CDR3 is TGCAGTGCTAGAAGGGTTTCCTATAATTCACCCCTCCACTTT.

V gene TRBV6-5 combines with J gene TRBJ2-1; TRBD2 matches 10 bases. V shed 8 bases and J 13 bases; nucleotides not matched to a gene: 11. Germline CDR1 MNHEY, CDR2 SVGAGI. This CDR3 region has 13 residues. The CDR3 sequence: CASQLLSGREQFF. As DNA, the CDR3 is TGTGCCAGCCAGTTACTCAGCGGGAGGGAACAGTTCTTC.

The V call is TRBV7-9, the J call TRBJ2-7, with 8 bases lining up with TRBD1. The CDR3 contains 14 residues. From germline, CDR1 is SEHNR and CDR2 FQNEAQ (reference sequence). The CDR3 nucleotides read TGTGCCATCAGCTCCCCGGGACAGGTCTACGAGCAGTACGTC. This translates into CAISSPGQVYEQYV.

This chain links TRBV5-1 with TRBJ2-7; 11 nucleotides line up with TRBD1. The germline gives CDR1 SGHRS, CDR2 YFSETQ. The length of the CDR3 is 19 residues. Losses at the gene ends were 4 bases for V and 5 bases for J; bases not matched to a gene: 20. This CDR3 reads CASSRSWTGGGRLSDEQYF. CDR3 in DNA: TGCGCCAGCAGCCGGAGTTGGACAGGGGGCGGTCGCCTGTCAGACGAGCAGTACTTC.

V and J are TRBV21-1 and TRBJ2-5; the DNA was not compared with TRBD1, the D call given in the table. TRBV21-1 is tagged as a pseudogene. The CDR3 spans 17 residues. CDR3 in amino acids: CASSKVVSRTAQETQYF. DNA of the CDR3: TGTGCCAGCAGCAAAGTTGTGAGCAGGACAGCACAAGAGACCCAGTACTTC.

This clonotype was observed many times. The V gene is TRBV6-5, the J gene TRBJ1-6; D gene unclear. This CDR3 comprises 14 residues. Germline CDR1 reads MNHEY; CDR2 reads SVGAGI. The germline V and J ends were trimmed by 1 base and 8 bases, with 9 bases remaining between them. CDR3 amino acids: CASSYWGRYSPLHF. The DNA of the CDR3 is TGTGCCAGCAGTTACTGGGGAAGGTATTCACCCCTCCACTTT.

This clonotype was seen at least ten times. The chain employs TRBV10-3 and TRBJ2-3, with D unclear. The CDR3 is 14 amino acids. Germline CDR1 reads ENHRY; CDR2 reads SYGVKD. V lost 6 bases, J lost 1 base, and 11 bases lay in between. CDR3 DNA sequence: TGTGCCATCAGCTTTTCGACTGGCACAGATACGCAGTATTTT. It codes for CAISFSTGTDTQYF.

CDR3 residues: CASSLTIARGASYNEQFF. CDR3 coding DNA: TGCGCCAGCAGCTTGACGATCGCGCGGGGGGCCTCGTACAATGAGCAGTTCTTC. The chain combines TRBV5-1 with TRBJ2-1, with 8 bases lining up with TRBD2. V was pared by 1 base and J by 4 bases, with 13 bases of the junction left unmatched. Germline CDR1 SGHRS, CDR2 YFSETQ. This CDR3 is built from 18 residues.

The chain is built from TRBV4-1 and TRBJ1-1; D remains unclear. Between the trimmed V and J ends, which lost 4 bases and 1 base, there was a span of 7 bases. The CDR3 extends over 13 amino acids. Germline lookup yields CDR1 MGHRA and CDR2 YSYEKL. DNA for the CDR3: TGCGCCAGCAGCCCCCTCGAGAACACTGAAGCTTTCTTT. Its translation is CASSPLENTEAFF.

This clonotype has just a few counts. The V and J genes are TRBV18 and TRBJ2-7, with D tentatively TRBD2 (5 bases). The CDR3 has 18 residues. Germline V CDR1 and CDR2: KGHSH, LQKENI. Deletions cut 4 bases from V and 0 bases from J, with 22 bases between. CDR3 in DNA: TGTGCCAGCTCACTTTTGGCTCTCGGAGGAGAGAGCTCCTACGAGCAGTACTTC. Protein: CASSLLALGGESSYEQYF. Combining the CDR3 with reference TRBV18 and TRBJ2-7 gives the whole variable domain NAGVMQNPRHLVRRRGQEARLRCSPMKGHSHVYWYRQLPEEGLKFMVYLQKENIIDESGMPKERFSAEFPKEGPSILRIQQVVRGDSAAYFCASSLLALGGESSYEQYFGPGTRLTVT.

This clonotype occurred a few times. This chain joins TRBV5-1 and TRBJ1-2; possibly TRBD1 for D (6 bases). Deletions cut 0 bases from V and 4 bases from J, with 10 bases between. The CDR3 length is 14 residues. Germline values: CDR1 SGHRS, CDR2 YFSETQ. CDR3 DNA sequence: TGCGCCAGCAGCTTGGAGGGGGAGGCCTATGGCTACACCTTC. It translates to CASSLEGEAYGYTF. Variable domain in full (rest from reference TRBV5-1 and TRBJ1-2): KAGVTQTPRYLIKTRGQQVTLSCSPISGHRSVSWYQQTPGQGLQFLFEYFSETQRNKGNFPGRFSGRQFSNSRSEMNVSTLELGDSALYLCASSLEGEAYGYTFGSGTRLTVV.

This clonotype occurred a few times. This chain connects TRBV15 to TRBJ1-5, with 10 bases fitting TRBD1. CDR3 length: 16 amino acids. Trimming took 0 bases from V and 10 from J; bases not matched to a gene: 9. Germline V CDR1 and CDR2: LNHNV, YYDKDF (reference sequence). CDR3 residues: CATSRDLETGGFPQHF. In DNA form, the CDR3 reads TGTGCCACCAGCAGAGATTTGGAGACAGGGGGCTTTCCCCAGCATTTT. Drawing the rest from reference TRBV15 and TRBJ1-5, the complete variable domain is DAMVIQNPRYQVTQFGKPVTLSCSQTLNHNVMYWYQQKSSQAPKLLFHYYDKDFNNEADTPDNFQSRRPNTSFCFLDIRSPGLGDTAMYLCATSRDLETGGFPQHFGDGTRLSIL.

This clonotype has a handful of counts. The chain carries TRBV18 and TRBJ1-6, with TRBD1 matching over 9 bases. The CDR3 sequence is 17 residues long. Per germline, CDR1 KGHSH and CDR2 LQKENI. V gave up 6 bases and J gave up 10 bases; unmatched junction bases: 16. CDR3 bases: TGTGCCAGCTCTCCTACCGCCGGGACAGGGAAAGACTCACCCCTCCACTTT. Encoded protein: CASSPTAGTGKDSPLHF.

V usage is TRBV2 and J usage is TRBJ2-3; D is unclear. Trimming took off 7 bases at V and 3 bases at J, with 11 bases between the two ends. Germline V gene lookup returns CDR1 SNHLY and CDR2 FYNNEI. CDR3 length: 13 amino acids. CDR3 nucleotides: TGTGCCAGCACTGGAAGGTTGACAGATACGCAGTATTTT. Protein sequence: CASTGRLTDTQYF. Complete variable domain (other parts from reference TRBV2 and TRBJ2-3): EPEVTQTPSHQVTQMGQEVILRCVPISNHLYFYWYRQILGQKVEFLVSFYNNEISEKSEIFDDQFSVERPDGSNFTLKIRSTKLEDSAMYFCASTGRLTDTQYFGPGTRLTVL.

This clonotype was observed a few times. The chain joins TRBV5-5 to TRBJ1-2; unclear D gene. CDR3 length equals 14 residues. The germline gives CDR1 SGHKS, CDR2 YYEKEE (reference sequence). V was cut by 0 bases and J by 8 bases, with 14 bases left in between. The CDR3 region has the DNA TGTGCCAGCAGCTTGGGCCCCCTTGAAGACGGCTACACCTTC. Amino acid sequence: CASSLGPLEDGYTF.